This T cell receptor beta chain was sequenced in a study of metastatic and nonmetastatic thyroid tumors. TCRdb redid the clone calls on the PCR reads using MiXCR. This table holds over 9,000 clones, 20% to 30% found once. None of the patients had undergone any treatment ahead of thyroid surgery. This clone appeared a few times. V was pared by 8 bases and J by 9 bases, with 13 bases between. CDR3 length: 12 amino acids. The TCR originated in a female donor with papillary thyroid cancer or a benign thyroid nodule (not recorded which). Some clones in this sample may be carry-over from other donors' samples. The sample consisted of tumor tissue. The chain links TRBV12-3 or TRBV12-4 to TRBJ2-2, with D perhaps matching TRBD1 (5 bases). CDR3 nucleotides: TGTGCCAGCGGGGCTATCGTCCGGGAGCTGTTTTTT. Encoded protein: CASGAIVRELFF.